A single sample gave rise to the 21 T cell receptor beta chains below, sequenced in a study of early T cells in non-severe SARS-CoV-2 infection. TCRdb re-analysed the 5' RACE reads in MiXCR, keeping a single row per CDR3 protein. The sample has some 26,000 distinct CDR3 sequences; around 4% are singletons. The sample comprised whole blood. Receptor source: an adult who was a healthcare worker with PCR-confirmed SARS-CoV-2 infection or an uninfected control (not recorded which).

The chain recombines TRBV29-1 with TRBJ2-5, with unresolved D. Germline CDR1 SQVTM, CDR2 ANQGSEA. V was cut by 4 bases and J by 2 bases, with 11 bases left in between. This CDR3 comprises 13 residues. CDR3 in DNA: TGCAGCGTTGTTATTGGCGGTCAAGAGACCCAGTACTTC. Translation: CSVVIGGQETQYF.

At least ten counts were recorded for this clonotype. The chain joins TRBV27 to TRBJ1-1; TRBD1 agrees at 8 bases. Losses at the gene ends were 2 bases for V and 4 bases for J; bases not matched to a gene: 0. CDR1 MNHEY and CDR2 SMNVEV come from the germline V gene (reference sequence). The CDR3 contains 13 residues. The CDR3 here is CASSLDRGTEAFF. As DNA, the CDR3 is TGTGCCAGCAGTTTAGACAGGGGCACTGAAGCTTTCTTT.

This clonotype was seen repeatedly, ten times or more. This chain links TRBV5-1 with TRBJ2-1, with 10 bases matching TRBD1. V was pared by 0 bases and J by 13 bases, with 13 bases of the junction left unmatched. Germline V gene lookup returns CDR1 SGHRS and CDR2 YFSETQ. This CDR3 comprises 16 residues. The CDR3 DNA is TGCGCCAGCAGCTTGGGCCTGGGACAGGGGCCTGGGGAACAGTTCTTC. Protein product: CASSLGLGQGPGEQFF.

This chain joins TRBV2 and TRBJ2-3, with no clear D. This CDR3 region has 13 residues. The V and J ends lost 2 bases and 6 bases respectively, with 9 bases between them. Germline CDR1 and CDR2: SNHLY and FYNNEI. CDR3 in amino acids: CASSENVRDTQYF. The DNA of the CDR3 is TGTGCCAGCAGTGAAAACGTGAGGGATACGCAGTATTTT.

This clonotype was picked up many times. The chain uses TRBV19 and TRBJ2-3, with D possibly being TRBD2 (5 bases). Trimming pared 3 bases from V and 5 bases from J, leaving 6 bases between. From germline, CDR1 is LNHDA and CDR2 SQIVND (reference sequence). CDR3 length equals 12 residues. CDR3 sequence: CASSIGGDTQYF. CDR3 nucleotide sequence: TGTGCCAGTAGTATCGGAGGAGATACGCAGTATTTT.

Many counts were recorded for this clonotype. The chain links TRBV10-2 to TRBJ1-1; D unclear. Germline loops: CDR1 WSHSY, CDR2 SAAADI. The CDR3 contains 13 residues. Trimming removed 6 bases from V and 6 bases from J, with 14 bases in between. CDR3 in amino acids: CASSPGEPSEAFF. CDR3 nucleotide sequence: TGCGCCAGCAGCCCTGGGGAGCCTTCTGAAGCTTTCTTT.

The J gene is TRBJ2-1, the V gene TRBV3-1, with a possible D match to TRBD2 (5 bases). V was trimmed by 1 base and J by 10 bases, leaving 23 bases between them. Germline CDR1 LGHDT, CDR2 YNNKEL (reference sequence). The CDR3 covers 17 residues. CDR3 sequence: CASSQVVRLAGPPEQFF. DNA of the CDR3: TGTGCCAGCAGCCAAGTGGTGCGTTTGGCGGGCCCCCCGGAGCAGTTCTTC.

This chain joins TRBV6-1 and TRBJ1-2; 10 nucleotides agree with TRBD1. J lost 6 bases, V lost 3 bases, and 4 bases had no gene match. The V gene's germline CDR1 is MNHNS and CDR2 SASEGT. This CDR3 comprises 14 residues. CDR3 in amino acids: CASSEGTGADGYTF. CDR3 nucleotides: TGTGCCAGCAGTGAGGGGACAGGGGCAGATGGCTACACCTTC.

This clonotype was counted many times. The V and J genes are TRBV11-2 and TRBJ2-1; TRBD1 matches 7 bases. The CDR3 spans 15 residues. After removal of 4 bases from V and 1 base from J, the junction contained 4 bases not matched to a gene. Germline CDR1 is SGHAT and CDR2 is FQNNGV. The CDR3 is CASSYRDRSYNEQFF. As DNA, the CDR3 is TGTGCCAGCAGCTACCGGGACAGATCCTACAATGAGCAGTTCTTC.

This clonotype was detected ten times or more. The gene calls are TRBV10-1 and TRBJ2-3; the D is unclear. In germline, CDR1 is WNHNN, CDR2 SYGVQD (reference sequence). The CDR3 runs 14 residues. Trimming pared 3 bases from V and 2 bases from J, leaving 9 bases between. The chain's CDR3 is CASSDLGNTDTQYF. Here the CDR3 DNA reads TGCGCCAGCAGTGATCTGGGGAACACAGATACGCAGTATTTT.

This clonotype occurred many times. The V gene is TRBV7-6, the J gene TRBJ2-3; TRBD1 matches 8 bases. V shed 4 bases, J shed 5 bases, and the junction held 11 bases outside the gene matches. Germline V gives CDR1 SGHVS, CDR2 FNYEAQ. The CDR3 runs 16 residues. The CDR3 DNA reads TGTGCCAGCAGCTCCGGACAGGGTGGGTCACTAGATACGCAGTATTTT. Its translation: CASSSGQGGSLDTQYF.

There are many counts of this clonotype. V gene TRBV15 combines with J gene TRBJ2-1, with D possibly being TRBD2 (5 bases). CDR1 and CDR2 from the germline V gene are LNHNV and YYDKDF (reference sequence). The CDR3 totals 14 residues. Deletions cut 0 bases from V and 8 bases from J, with 11 bases between. The CDR3 DNA reads TGTGCCACCAGCAGAGATTTGCTAGCCTATGAGCAGTTCTTC. Its translation: CATSRDLLAYEQFF.

This clonotype was seen many times. J is TRBJ2-1 and V is TRBV2; TRBD1 matches at 8 bases. Unmatched junction bases numbered 5, after V lost 6 bases and J lost 7 bases. Germline V gene sequence: CDR1 SNHLY, CDR2 FYNNEI. CDR3 size: 13 residues. Here the CDR3 DNA reads TGTGCCAGCAGCCGGACAGGGAATAATGAGCAGTTCTTC. This gives the protein CASSRTGNNEQFF.

This clonotype was picked up many times. This rearrangement joins TRBV4-1 to TRBJ1-6; D may be TRBD1 (5 bases). Trimming stripped 0 bases from V and 7 bases from J, with 13 bases between. Germline V gene data show CDR1 as MGHRA and CDR2 as YSYEKL. This CDR3 has 16 residues. CDR3: CASSQDLGDGNSPLHF. As DNA, the CDR3 is TGCGCCAGCAGCCAAGATCTCGGGGACGGCAATTCACCCCTCCACTTT.

This clonotype appeared many times. The V call is TRBV5-1, the J call TRBJ2-7, with TRBD1 identical over 8 bases. Germline loops: CDR1 SGHRS, CDR2 YFSETQ. CDR3 size: 15 residues. After removal of 0 bases from V and 2 bases from J, the junction contained 4 bases not matched to a gene. The CDR3 is CASSLDGTGTYEQYF. DNA of the CDR3: TGCGCCAGCAGCTTGGACGGGACAGGCACCTACGAGCAGTACTTC.

This clonotype was detected many times. This sequence joins TRBV27 and TRBJ1-2, with 8 nucleotides matching TRBD1. The CDR3 spans 14 residues. Germline V lookup: CDR1 MNHEY, CDR2 SMNVEV (reference sequence). After removal of 2 bases from V and 4 bases from J, the junction contained 3 bases not matched to a gene. The CDR3 sequence is CASSLAGGGYGYTF. The DNA for the CDR3 is TGTGCCAGCAGTTTAGCAGGGGGCGGCTATGGCTACACCTTC.

This clonotype has a handful of counts. V usage is TRBV10-3 and J usage is TRBJ2-7; either TRBD1 or TRBD2 may fit D (6 bases each). Trimming left V 5 bases short and J 5 bases short, with 13 bases between. The germline V gene has CDR1 ENHRY and CDR2 SYGVKD. This CDR3 contains 13 residues. CDR3: CAISPGRGDEQYF. CDR3 coding DNA: TGTGCCATCAGTCCGGGAAGGGGGGACGAGCAGTACTTC.

This clonotype was detected ten times or more. The V and J genes are TRBV20-1 and TRBJ2-1; possibly TRBD1 or TRBD2 for D (5 bases each). Per the germline V gene, CDR1 is DFQATT and CDR2 is SNEGSKA (reference sequence). The CDR3 spans 14 residues. Between the trimmed V and J ends, which lost 3 bases and 10 bases, there was a span of 19 bases. The CDR3 sequence is CSASVQQGGGEQFF. CDR3 nucleotide sequence: TGCAGTGCTAGTGTCCAGCAGGGTGGGGGAGAGCAGTTCTTC.

The rearrangement joins TRBV29-1 to TRBJ2-1; 7 bases align to TRBD1. With 7 bases clipped from V and 0 bases from J, the junction kept 3 bases outside the gene matches. The CDR3 contains 13 residues. Germline CDR1 reads SQVTM; CDR2 reads ANQGSEA. The CDR3 DNA sequence: TGCAGCGCCAGGGGGTTCTCCTACAATGAGCAGTTCTTC. Amino acids: CSARGFSYNEQFF.

This clonotype was seen repeatedly, ten times or more. V and J are TRBV6-2 or TRBV6-3 and TRBJ1-2; 12 bases align to TRBD1. This CDR3 is 15 amino acids long. Germline V lookup: CDR1 MNHEY, CDR2 SVGEGT. Losses at the gene ends were 11 bases for V and 4 bases for J; bases not matched to a gene: 11. As DNA, the CDR3 is TGTGCCTCCCGGGACAGGGGGCTGGAAGGCTATGGCTACACCTTC. This codes for CASRDRGLEGYGYTF.

This clonotype has at least ten counts. The rearrangement links TRBV15 to TRBJ2-7; 8 positions match TRBD1. The CDR3 contains 15 residues. With 2 bases clipped from V and 1 base from J, the junction kept 4 bases outside the gene matches. The germline V gene encodes CDR1 LNHNV and CDR2 YYDKDF (reference sequence). The CDR3 loop reads CATSRSTGGSYEQYF. The CDR3 coding sequence is TGTGCCACCAGCAGATCTACAGGGGGATCCTACGAGCAGTACTTC.